These 10 T cell receptor beta chains came from one sample sequenced in a study of response to subunit inactivated influenza vaccine (dated 2018 in TCRdb). Library method: RT-PCR. Sequenced on an Illumina HiSeq 2500. TCRdb reprocessed the public reads (quality trimming at Q25 with fastp, clone calling with MiXCR) and kept in-frame beta chains. Rows merge per CDR3 protein into single entries with the most common DNA and genes. The sample table records roughly 170,000 distinct CDR3 sequences; about a tenth of these occur just once. Around 9.9% of the sample belongs to the ten largest clones. Source: non-naive T cells sorted from PBMCs, taken on the day of vaccination. The sample's cell subset or site label, decoded: memory T cell fraction. The receptors shown here come from a man aged 50-59 years who received an inactivated influenza vaccine. Donor details come from another sample of the same person, matched by shared clones.

The chain joins TRBV12-3 or TRBV12-4 to TRBJ2-1, with D maybe TRBD2 (5 bases). Trimming took 4 bases from V and 0 from J, leaving 13 bases between them. The CDR3 is made up of 16 amino acids. The CDR3 reads CASSSTGGGSYNEQFF. CDR3 in DNA: TGTGCCAGCAGTTCGACCGGAGGTGGCTCCTACAATGAGCAGTTCTTC.

The sample holds a few counts of this clonotype. The V and J genes are TRBV7-9 and TRBJ2-2; 10 bases agree with TRBD2. Germline V CDR1 and CDR2: SEHNR, FQNEAQ (reference sequence). V lost 2 bases and J lost 7; bases outside the gene matches: 7. CDR3 length: 16 amino acids. The CDR3 spells CASSLNPGTSDGELFF. The DNA for the CDR3 is TGTGCCAGCAGCTTAAATCCAGGGACTAGCGACGGGGAGCTGTTTTTT.

This clonotype was detected only a few times. The genes are TRBV3-1 and TRBJ2-1; 13 bases are shared with TRBD2. There are 15 residues in the CDR3. The trim removed 1 base at V and 9 bases at J, leaving 3 bases unmatched. Germline V gene sequence: CDR1 LGHDT, CDR2 YNNKEL (reference sequence). The CDR3 reads CASSQVLAGGSEQFF. The CDR3 DNA sequence: TGTGCCAGCAGCCAAGTACTAGCGGGAGGGTCTGAGCAGTTCTTC.

In its sample, this clonotype was seen many times. V is TRBV6-2 or TRBV6-3 and J is TRBJ1-1, with 7 bases fitting TRBD1. The junction had 13 bases not matched to a gene; V was cut back by 7 bases and J by 5 bases. This CDR3 is built from 15 residues. CDR1 MNHEY and CDR2 SVGEGT come from the germline V gene. The CDR3 loop reads CASTMLGGGVTEAFF. In nucleotides, the CDR3 is TGTGCCAGCACTATGTTAGGAGGGGGCGTAACTGAAGCTTTCTTT.

The table lists this clonotype with a few counts. The chain recombines TRBV16 with TRBJ1-2; 7 bases are a match to TRBD1. Losses at the gene ends were 7 bases for V and 5 bases for J; bases not matched to a gene: 10. In germline, CDR1 is KGHSY, CDR2 FQNENV. The CDR3 extends over 14 amino acids. The CDR3 sequence: CASNPTGRPYGYTF. Here the CDR3 DNA reads TGTGCCAGCAACCCGACAGGGCGTCCGTATGGCTACACCTTC.

This clonotype was seen many times. V is TRBV29-1 and J is TRBJ2-1; 7 nucleotides align to TRBD2. J lost 2 bases, V lost 7 bases, and 2 bases had no gene match. Per the germline V gene, CDR1 is SQVTM and CDR2 is ANQGSEA. There are 12 residues in the CDR3. CDR3 in amino acids: CSAGLAYNEQFF. For the CDR3, the DNA is TGCAGCGCCGGACTAGCCTACAATGAGCAGTTCTTC.

The chain combines TRBV7-7 with TRBJ2-2, with 7 nucleotides matching TRBD2. The CDR3 extends over 14 amino acids. Germline V lookup: CDR1 SSHAT, CDR2 FNYEAQ (reference sequence). The J segment lost 4 bases and the V segment lost 8 bases, leaving 7 bases of the junction unmatched. Here the CDR3 reads CASARASGTGELFF. The DNA for the CDR3 is TGTGCCAGCGCCCGGGCTAGCGGCACCGGGGAGCTGTTTTTT.

V usage is TRBV19 and J usage is TRBJ2-1; 7 bases agree with TRBD1. The germline V gene has CDR1 LNHDA and CDR2 SQIVND (reference sequence). This CDR3 spans 14 amino acids. Unmatched junction bases numbered 9, after V lost 7 bases and J lost 6 bases. CDR3 protein: CASTPGTASNEQFF. The DNA for the CDR3 is TGTGCCAGTACTCCCGGGACAGCGTCCAATGAGCAGTTCTTC.

This clonotype appeared many times. The gene calls are TRBV5-6 and TRBJ2-5; TRBD2 agrees at 7 bases. The V and J ends lost 4 bases and 3 bases, in that order; junction bases with no gene match: 3. Germline-derived CDR1 and CDR2 are SGHDT and YYEEEE. This CDR3 contains 13 residues. In nucleotides, the CDR3 is TGTGCCAGCAGCCGGGCGGGGGAAGAGACCCAGTACTTC. It translates to CASSRAGEETQYF.

This clonotype showed up many times. The chain uses TRBV5-1 and TRBJ1-6, with 8 bases identical to TRBD1. V trimming: 0 bases; J trimming: 10 bases; junction bases outside the gene matches: 6. CDR3 length equals 15 residues. In germline, CDR1 is SGHRS, CDR2 YFSETQ. Here the CDR3 DNA reads TGCGCCAGCAGCTTGGTGACAGGGGTAAGCTCACCCCTCCACTTT. Translated: CASSLVTGVSSPLHF. Looking up the rest from reference TRBV5-1 and TRBJ1-6 gives the full variable domain: KAGVTQTPRYLIKTRGQQVTLSCSPISGHRSVSWYQQTPGQGLQFLFEYFSETQRNKGNFPGRFSGRQFSNSRSEMNVSTLELGDSALYLCASSLVTGVSSPLHFGNGTRLTVT.